These 4 T cell receptor beta chains were all obtained from the same sample, sequenced in a study of blood T cell repertoires in COVID-19. Profiling relied on immunoSEQ multiplex PCR, and the TCRdb table lists in-frame clones only, not all of them. The sample includes almost 500,000 clones, approximately 91% of them seen just once. The specimen was PBMCs or T cells enriched from blood (not recorded which). The receptor set was obtained from a woman aged 55-69 years who had recovered from COVID-19.

The J gene is TRBJ1-1, the V gene TRBV7-9; 9 bases agree with TRBD1. The V segment lost 5 bases and the J segment 4 bases; nucleotides outside the gene matches: 5. This CDR3 spans 14 amino acids. Germline loops: CDR1 SEHNR, CDR2 FQNEAQ (reference sequence). This CDR3 reads CASSKQGAFTEAFF. As DNA, the CDR3 is TGTGCCAGCAGCAAACAGGGGGCGTTCACTGAAGCTTTCTTT.

This clone has a single count. J is TRBJ2-4 and V is TRBV7-9; 10 nucleotides agree with TRBD2. The V segment lost 4 bases and the J segment 4 bases; nucleotides outside the gene matches: 7. Germline assignment: CDR1 SEHNR and CDR2 FQNEAQ (reference sequence). CDR3 size: 16 residues. CDR3 coding DNA: TGTGCCAGCAGCTGGACTAGCGGAAGATTAAAAAACATTCAGTACTTC. Translation gives CASSWTSGRLKNIQYF.

The V gene is TRBV19, the J gene TRBJ1-6; 12 positions agree with TRBD1. The CDR3 runs 14 residues. The ends lost 7 bases at V and 13 bases at J; junction bases unmatched: 8. Germline V lookup: CDR1 LNHDA, CDR2 SQIVND (reference sequence). CDR3 in DNA: TGTGCCAGTACCCCGGGACAGGGGGCGACTCCCCTCCACTTT. Its translation: CASTPGQGATPLHF.

Notes on this clone: The sample has other DNA sequences that encode this CDR3 too. The chain couples TRBV14 to TRBJ1-3; TRBD1 matches 7 bases. The germline V gene has CDR1 SGHDN and CDR2 FVKESK. The CDR3 runs to 14 residues. The ends lost 4 bases at V and 2 bases at J; junction bases unmatched: 2. The CDR3 sequence is CASSPGTAGNTIYF. In nucleotides, the CDR3 is TGTGCCAGCAGCCCTGGGACAGCTGGAAACACCATATATTTT.